A single sample is the source of the 16 T cell receptor beta chains below, sequenced in a study of control samples from healthy donors and cancer patients. Data came from immunoSEQ multiplex PCR; TCRdb stores just in-frame clones and leaves some out. The sample yields some 120,000 clones, approximately 90% seen once. The sequenced sample consisted of blood. Receptors were obtained from a woman aged 18 to 35 in good health.

The chain recombines TRBV7-2 with TRBJ2-5; 10 bases fit TRBD2. With V trimmed by 5 bases and J by 5 bases, 8 bases remained unmatched. Germline CDR1 and CDR2: SGHTA and FQGNSA. This CDR3 is 15 amino acids long. CDR3 protein: CASSPSGSGGETQYF. In nucleotides, the CDR3 is TGTGCCAGCAGCCCCTCGGGTAGCGGGGGGGAGACCCAGTACTTC.

The chain links TRBV21-1 to TRBJ1-3. TRBV21-1 is a recognized pseudogene. This CDR3 comprises 14 residues. As DNA, the CDR3 is TGTGCCAGCAGCAAAGGAGGGAGTAGACACACCATATATTTT. It codes for CASSKGGSRHTIYF.

The rearrangement joins TRBV24-1 to TRBJ2-6, with 8 nucleotides matching TRBD2. Germline trimming cut 12 bases from V and 2 bases from J; bases unmatched to any gene: 5. The CDR3 runs to 14 residues. The germline V gene has CDR1 KGHDR and CDR2 SFDVKD. CDR3 sequence (DNA): TGTGCCTCTTCGGGGGGGCCTGGGGCCAACGTCCTGACTTTC. Residues: CASSGGPGANVLTF.

This clone was detected only a few times. The V and J genes are TRBV4-3 and TRBJ2-1; D is possibly TRBD1 (5 bases). Germline V CDR1 and CDR2: LGHNA, YSLEER. Trimming cost V 1 base and J 7 bases, with 14 bases left between them. The CDR3 runs 15 residues. The CDR3 loop reads CASSQVGAEINEQFF. CDR3 sequence (DNA): TGCGCCAGCAGCCAAGTTGGGGCGGAGATAAATGAGCAGTTCTTC.

The V and J genes are TRBV29-1 and TRBJ2-1; 13 bases align to TRBD2. V dropped 4 bases and J dropped 7; count of bases not matched to a gene: 4. The germline CDR1 and CDR2 sequences are SQVTM and ANQGSEA. The CDR3 has 14 residues. The CDR3 here is CSVVTSGGTNEQFF. As DNA, the CDR3 is TGCAGCGTTGTGACTAGCGGGGGGACTAATGAGCAGTTCTTC.

This chain joins TRBV5-1 and TRBJ2-5, with TRBD2 identical over 13 bases. Germline V gene data show CDR1 as SGHRS and CDR2 as YFSETQ. With 0 bases clipped from V and 5 bases from J, the junction kept 1 base outside the gene matches. The CDR3 totals 15 residues. The CDR3, as DNA: TGCGCCAGCAGCTTGGGGACTAGCGGGGGTGAGACCCAGTACTTC. Amino acid sequence: CASSLGTSGGETQYF.

This clone came up once. V is TRBV5-1 and J is TRBJ2-7; D call uncertain. V lost 4 bases, J lost 0 bases, and 8 bases lay in between. This CDR3 comprises 13 residues. Germline V lookup: CDR1 SGHRS, CDR2 YFSETQ. CDR3 loop: CASSTGYSYEQYF. CDR3 DNA sequence: TGCGCCAGCAGCACCGGATACTCCTACGAGCAGTACTTC.

The rearrangement uses TRBV19 and TRBJ1-1; D may be TRBD1 (6 bases). V lost 4 bases and J 7 bases, leaving 16 bases between the germline ends. The CDR3 consists of 14 residues. Per germline, CDR1 LNHDA and CDR2 SQIVND (reference sequence). The CDR3, as DNA: TGTGCCAGTAGTACCGGGACAAAGTCCATTGAAGCTTTCTTT. Amino acid sequence: CASSTGTKSIEAFF.

This clone was detected once. The chain is built from TRBV4-3 and TRBJ2-5, with 8 bases aligning to TRBD1. This CDR3 is 15 amino acids long. V dropped 3 bases and J dropped 5; count of bases not matched to a gene: 8. CDR1 is LGHNA and CDR2 is YSLEER in the germline V gene. CDR3 nucleotide sequence: TGCGCCAGCAGCCAGTCGACAGGGGCCGGGGAGACCCAGTACTTC. Translating it yields CASSQSTGAGETQYF.

The chain recombines TRBV7-2 with TRBJ1-2; D is unclear. V dropped 2 bases and J dropped 6 bases, with 10 bases sitting between them. CDR1 is SGHTA and CDR2 is FQGNSA in the germline V gene. This CDR3 has 13 amino acids. This CDR3 reads CASSLNLGNGYTF. For the CDR3, the DNA is TGTGCCAGCAGCTTAAATCTGGGGAATGGCTACACCTTC.

V and J are TRBV6-2 or TRBV6-3 and TRBJ1-2; D gene ambiguous. Trimming took off 0 bases at V and 3 bases at J, with 5 bases between the two ends. The CDR3 is made up of 13 amino acids. The V gene's germline CDR1 is MNHEY and CDR2 SVGEGT. CDR3 region: CASSYSSYYGYTF. DNA for the CDR3: TGTGCCAGCAGTTACTCGTCCTACTATGGCTACACCTTC.

The CDR3: CASSSAYRDMNTEAFF. CDR3 sequence (DNA): TGTGCCAGCAGCTCAGCCTACAGGGACATGAACACTGAAGCTTTCTTT. V and J are TRBV5-6 and TRBJ1-1; a weak D match, TRBD1 (6 bases). The CDR3 is 16 residues long. CDR1 SGHDT and CDR2 YYEEEE come from the germline V gene. V lost 3 bases to trimming and J lost 0 bases, with 15 bases between them.

The rearrangement links TRBV27 to TRBJ2-1; D is possibly TRBD1 (6 bases). Germline CDR1 MNHEY, CDR2 SMNVEV (reference sequence). The V gene lost 11 bases and the J gene lost 7 bases, with 24 bases spanning the gap. The CDR3 is made up of 15 amino acids. This CDR3 is CAARPQGWAANEQFF. DNA of the CDR3: TGTGCCGCAAGACCCCAGGGGTGGGCGGCAAATGAGCAGTTCTTC.

The rearrangement uses TRBV2 and TRBJ2-3; 7 bases agree with TRBD2. In germline, CDR1 is SNHLY, CDR2 FYNNEI. After removal of 4 bases from V and 5 bases from J, the junction contained 6 bases not matched to a gene. The CDR3 sequence is 14 residues long. CDR3 in DNA: TGTGCCAGCAGTGGCGGCGGGGGAGGAGATACGCAGTATTTT. Translated, it gives CASSGGGGGDTQYF.

This sequence joins TRBV24-1 and TRBJ1-1; D may be TRBD1 (6 bases). CDR3 size: 14 residues. Germline CDR1 KGHDR, CDR2 SFDVKD. V was trimmed by 4 bases and J by 12 bases, leaving 20 bases between them. CDR3 bases: TGTGCCACCAGTGACCCCAGGGGCCGGGGTGGATCTTTCTTT. Residues: CATSDPRGRGGSFF.

The chain joins TRBV19 to TRBJ1-4; weak D call: TRBD1 (6 bases). Trimming left V 6 bases short and J 5 bases short, with 13 bases between. The length of the CDR3 is 14 residues. Germline V gene lookup returns CDR1 LNHDA and CDR2 SQIVND (reference sequence). CDR3 residues: CASSNRVLNEKLFF. Here the CDR3 DNA reads TGTGCCAGTAGCAACAGGGTACTCAATGAAAAACTGTTTTTT.